The 31 T cell receptor beta chains below come from one sample, sequenced in a study of blood T cell repertoires in COVID-19. Data came from immunoSEQ multiplex PCR; TCRdb stores just in-frame clones and leaves some out. Counted here are 210,000 or so clones, 85% occurring once; the ten biggest clones make up less than 6.5%. The sample taken for sequencing was peripheral blood. All receptors derive from a man aged 50 to 59 with COVID-19, enrolled during active disease.

This clone showed up just once. The rearrangement joins TRBV11-2 to TRBJ1-5; 7 bases align to TRBD1. The CDR3 runs to 14 residues. Trimming cost V 3 bases and J 8 bases; bases outside gene matches: 7. Germline assignment: CDR1 SGHAT and CDR2 FQNNGV. CDR3 loop: CASSLDRSFEPQHF. The DNA for the CDR3 is TGTGCCAGCAGCTTGGACAGGTCGTTTGAGCCCCAGCATTTT.

CDR3: CASSQAAGWEAFF. The CDR3 bases are TGTGCCAGCAGCCAAGCCGCGGGATGGGAAGCTTTCTTT. The chain uses TRBV11-1 and TRBJ1-1, with D hard to call. The V end lost 5 bases, the J end lost 8 bases, and 15 bases lay between the germline ends. CDR1 is SGHAT and CDR2 is FQDESV in the germline V gene (reference sequence). The CDR3 is 13 residues long.

This sequence joins TRBV28 and TRBJ2-2; tentatively, D is TRBD2 (5 bases). Germline V lookup: CDR1 MDHEN, CDR2 SYDVKM. This CDR3 region has 16 residues. V lost 3 bases to trimming and J lost 5 bases, with 16 bases between them. The CDR3 DNA follows: TGTGCCAGCAGTTTGGATACAGTAACGGGGACCGGGGAGCTGTTTTTT. Translated: CASSLDTVTGTGELFF.

The CDR3 loop reads CSARGYGYTF. CDR3 bases: TGCAGTGCTCGGGGCTATGGCTACACCTTC. The chain combines TRBV20-1 with TRBJ1-2; D ambiguous. Trimming took 5 bases from V and 4 from J, leaving 5 bases between them. From germline, CDR1 is DFQATT and CDR2 SNEGSKA (reference sequence). This CDR3 comprises 10 residues.

The chain couples TRBV5-1 to TRBJ2-7; D unclear. Trimming left V 1 base short and J 2 bases short, with 10 bases between. CDR1 is SGHRS and CDR2 is YFSETQ in the germline V gene. The CDR3 length is 14 residues. CDR3 loop: CASSLNEQPYEQYF. Written as DNA, the CDR3 is TGCGCCAGCAGCTTGAATGAACAGCCCTACGAGCAGTACTTC.

The chain carries TRBV6-4 and TRBJ1-5; D unresolved. Germline loops: CDR1 MRHNA, CDR2 SNTAGT. The CDR3 contains 16 residues. Trimming took 4 bases from V and 4 from J, leaving 17 bases between them. CDR3 nucleotide sequence: TGTGCCAGCAGTGCAATTATCGGACGGGAAAATCAGCCCCAGCATTTT. It encodes CASSAIIGRENQPQHF.

V and J are TRBV21-1 and TRBJ1-5; the table's D call of TRBD1 was not tested on the DNA. TRBV21-1 represents a pseudogene. This CDR3 comprises 16 residues. CDR3 sequence: CASSKGTGESNQPQHF. CDR3 in DNA: TGTGCCAGCAGCAAAGGGACAGGGGAGAGCAATCAGCCCCAGCATTTT.

V and J are TRBV12-3 or TRBV12-4 and TRBJ2-1, with D maybe TRBD2 (7 bases). Trimming shortened V by 6 bases and J by 14 bases, and 14 bases separated the two germline ends. This CDR3 has 11 amino acids. The CDR3 protein is CASSQGGVEFF. Here the CDR3 DNA reads TGTGCCAGCAGCCAAGGGGGGGTTGAGTTCTTC.

The chain carries TRBV7-3 and TRBJ1-5; 9 bases align to TRBD1. CDR1 and CDR2 from the germline V gene are SGHTA and FQGTGA. The junction had 4 bases not matched to a gene; V was cut back by 3 bases and J by 7 bases. The CDR3 spans 14 residues. As DNA, the CDR3 is TGTGCCAGCAGCTTCACAGGGGGCGAACAGCCCCAGCATTTT. The encoded protein is CASSFTGGEQPQHF. The complete variable domain, with remaining parts taken from reference TRBV7-3 and TRBJ1-5, reads GAGVSQTPSNKVTEKGKYVELRCDPISGHTALYWYRQSLGQGPEFLIYFQGTGAADDSGLPNDRFFAVRPEGSVSTLKIQRTERGDSAVYLCASSFTGGEQPQHFGDGTRLSIL.

The chain is built from TRBV7-9 and TRBJ2-7, with 7 bases fitting TRBD1. Germline trimming cut 5 bases from V and 0 bases from J; bases unmatched to any gene: 10. This CDR3 is built from 16 residues. Looked up from germline, CDR1 is SEHNR and CDR2 is FQNEAQ (reference sequence). CDR3 amino acids: CASSRRGQKSSYEQYF. CDR3 DNA: TGTGCCAGCAGCCGAAGGGGACAGAAGAGCTCCTACGAGCAGTACTTC.

This chain connects TRBV25-1 to TRBJ2-1, with TRBD2 matching over 10 bases. There are 14 residues in the CDR3. V gave up 6 bases and J gave up 6 bases; unmatched junction bases: 5. The germline CDR1 and CDR2 sequences are MGHDK and SYGVNS. The CDR3 reads CASRGGLATNEQFF. DNA for the CDR3: TGTGCCAGCAGGGGGGGACTAGCGACCAATGAGCAGTTCTTC.

This clone was observed a single time. This rearrangement joins TRBV7-2 to TRBJ1-2, with 8 bases that match TRBD1. After removal of 5 bases from V and 0 bases from J, the junction contained 5 bases not matched to a gene. The germline gives CDR1 SGHTA, CDR2 FQGNSA. This CDR3 has 15 amino acids. CDR3 bases: TGTGCCAGCAGCATCGACAGGGGACCTAACTATGGCTACACCTTC. Translation gives CASSIDRGPNYGYTF.

The V and J genes are TRBV6-4 and TRBJ1-6, with D possibly being TRBD1 (5 bases). This CDR3 comprises 15 residues. Per germline, CDR1 MRHNA and CDR2 SNTAGT. Trimming took 5 bases from V and 5 from J, leaving 13 bases between them. CDR3 amino acids: CASSPTGGNNSPLHF. In nucleotides, the CDR3 is TGTGCCAGCAGTCCCACCGGGGGAAATAATTCACCCCTCCACTTT.

J is TRBJ1-2 and V is TRBV5-6, with D uncertain. The ends were cut back, 4 bases at V and 6 bases at J, with 13 bases in the middle. The CDR3 totals 13 residues. Germline V gene data show CDR1 as SGHDT and CDR2 as YYEEEE. The CDR3 here is CASSRPSRDGYTF. The DNA for the CDR3 is TGTGCCAGCAGCCGCCCATCGCGGGATGGCTACACCTTC. The entire variable domain, with the rest obtained from reference TRBV5-6 and TRBJ1-2, is as follows: DAGVTQSPTHLIKTRGQQVTLRCSPKSGHDTVSWYQQALGQGPQFIFQYYEEEERQRGNFPDRFSGHQFPNYSSELNVNALLLGDSALYLCASSRPSRDGYTFGSGTRLTVV.

The chain employs TRBV7-6 and TRBJ2-1, with 12 nucleotides matching TRBD2. This CDR3 comprises 16 residues. CDR1 is SGHVS and CDR2 is FNYEAQ in the germline V gene. V gave up 5 bases and J gave up 7 bases; unmatched junction bases: 9. CDR3 residues: CASSPRLAGAGNEQFF. The CDR3 DNA follows: TGTGCCAGCAGCCCCAGACTAGCGGGGGCTGGGAATGAGCAGTTCTTC.

This clone was recorded once. The rearrangement links TRBV6-5 to TRBJ2-1, with D perhaps matching TRBD1 (6 bases). Germline CDR1 MNHEY, CDR2 SVGAGI. Deletions cut 6 bases from V and 0 bases from J, with 9 bases between. The CDR3 contains 14 residues. CDR3 DNA sequence: TGTGCCAGCAGGGACAGAAGCTCCTACAATGAGCAGTTCTTC. This sequence encodes CASRDRSSYNEQFF.

This sequence joins TRBV30 and TRBJ2-3; 12 bases fit TRBD2. CDR1 is GTSNPN and CDR2 is SVGIG in the germline V gene (reference sequence). J gave up 2 bases and V 5 bases, and 5 bases lay outside the gene matches. The CDR3 length is 15 residues. The CDR3: CAWSLAGGFTDTQYF. In DNA, the CDR3 is TGTGCCTGGTCACTAGCGGGGGGATTCACAGATACGCAGTATTTT.

The V and J genes are TRBV29-1 and TRBJ2-7, with 9 nucleotides matching TRBD1. Germline V gives CDR1 SQVTM, CDR2 ANQGSEA. J was trimmed by 7 bases and V by 1 base; bases with no gene match: 5. This CDR3 has 13 residues. The DNA of the CDR3 is TGCAGCGTTGAAGTACAGGGGGCATATGAGCAGTACTTC. Encoded protein: CSVEVQGAYEQYF.

The genes are TRBV21-1 and TRBJ2-5; the table's TRBD2 call for D was not verified on the DNA. TRBV21-1 is recorded as a pseudogene. The CDR3 extends over 16 amino acids. The chain's CDR3 is CATRTLAGARLRAQYF. DNA of the CDR3: TGTGCCACCAGGACGCTAGCGGGGGCGAGGCTTAGGGCCCAGTACTTC.

The chain uses TRBV6-4 and TRBJ2-7; 10 positions agree with TRBD2. Trimming cost V 8 bases and J 2 bases; bases outside gene matches: 3. Germline loops: CDR1 MRHNA, CDR2 SNTAGT. The CDR3 length is 13 residues. The CDR3 DNA sequence: TGTGCCAGCTGGACTAGCGGTACCTACGAGCAGTACTTC. Its protein is CASWTSGTYEQYF.

The genes are TRBV9 and TRBJ1-6; D gene ambiguous. Trimming removed 0 bases from V and 2 bases from J, with 6 bases in between. Per germline, CDR1 SGDLS and CDR2 YYNGEE. The CDR3 covers 15 residues. The CDR3 spells CASSVGLAYNSPLHF. Written as DNA, the CDR3 is TGTGCCAGCAGCGTAGGACTAGCCTATAATTCACCCCTCCACTTT.

The chain employs TRBV30 and TRBJ1-4; D is possibly TRBD1 (5 bases). CDR1 is GTSNPN and CDR2 is SVGIG in the germline V gene (reference sequence). This CDR3 has 14 residues. The ends were cut back, 0 bases at V and 5 bases at J, with 10 bases in the middle. CDR3 in DNA: TGTGCCTGGAGTGTAGGACACCAAAATGAAAAACTGTTTTTT. It is translated as CAWSVGHQNEKLFF.

The V call is TRBV7-2, the J call TRBJ2-3; 8 nucleotides agree with TRBD1. Losses at the gene ends were 5 bases for V and 7 bases for J; bases not matched to a gene: 17. There are 17 residues in the CDR3. Per the germline V gene, CDR1 is SGHTA and CDR2 is FQGNSA. CDR3 sequence reads: CASSNRPGQASGYTQYF. The CDR3 DNA sequence: TGTGCCAGCAGCAACAGACCGGGACAGGCGTCCGGTTATACGCAGTATTTT.

The rearrangement uses TRBV29-1 and TRBJ2-1; 14 bases match TRBD2. Trimming took 7 bases from V and 1 from J; bases not matched to a gene: 3. The CDR3 length is 15 residues. Germline CDR1 and CDR2: SQVTM and ANQGSEA. The CDR3 protein is CSGRLAGGSYNEQFF. Here the CDR3 DNA reads TGCAGCGGGAGACTAGCGGGGGGGTCCTACAATGAGCAGTTCTTC.

The V gene is TRBV5-1, the J gene TRBJ1-2; D unresolved. The CDR3 runs 15 residues. V gave up 1 base and J gave up 2 bases, with 12 bases separating them. Germline CDR1 reads SGHRS; CDR2 reads YFSETQ. The CDR3 spells CASSLTGLGNYGYTF. As DNA, the CDR3 is TGCGCCAGCAGCTTGACCGGCCTCGGGAACTATGGCTACACCTTC.

This sequence joins TRBV7-6 and TRBJ2-2; D gene unclear. This CDR3 contains 15 residues. Looked up from germline, CDR1 is SGHVS and CDR2 is FNYEAQ. Trimming cost V 1 base and J 4 bases, with 10 bases left between them. CDR3 in DNA: TGTGCCAGCAGCTTAGAGCGACTTAGCACCGGGGAGCTGTTTTTT. It is translated as CASSLERLSTGELFF. Using reference TRBV7-6 and TRBJ2-2 for the parts outside the CDR3, the full variable domain is GAGVSQSPRYKVTKRGQDVALRCDPISGHVSLYWYRQALGQGPEFLTYFNYEAQQDKSGLPNDRFSAERPEGSISTLTIQRTEQRDSAMYRCASSLERLSTGELFFGEGSRLTVL.

V and J are TRBV9 and TRBJ2-4; tentatively, D is TRBD1 (7 bases). Germline CDR1 is SGDLS and CDR2 is YYNGEE. Deletions cut 0 bases from V and 4 bases from J, with 14 bases between. This CDR3 comprises 16 residues. CDR3 nucleotide sequence: TGTGCCAGCAGCGTAGGGGCGACAGGGAGGAAAAACATTCAGTACTTC. It codes for CASSVGATGRKNIQYF.

The rearrangement joins TRBV5-4 to TRBJ2-7; D uncertain. There are 12 residues in the CDR3. CDR1 and CDR2 from the germline V gene are SGHNT and YYREEE (reference sequence). Trimming removed 3 bases at V and 11 bases at J, with 15 bases between. CDR3 sequence reads: CASSSPASSEYF. The DNA of the CDR3 is TGTGCCAGCAGCTCCCCCGCCTCTTCGGAGTACTTC.

This clone was counted only a few times. The V and J genes are TRBV7-3 and TRBJ2-3, with 9 bases aligning to TRBD1. J gave up 4 bases and V 3 bases, and 2 bases lay outside the gene matches. Germline assignment: CDR1 SGHTA and CDR2 FQGTGA. This CDR3 contains 14 residues. In DNA, the CDR3 is TGTGCCAGCAGCTTGGGGACAGGGTCAGATACGCAGTATTTT. Residues: CASSLGTGSDTQYF.

In this sample, this clone turned up once. The chain is built from TRBV27 and TRBJ2-7; 10 nucleotides agree with TRBD1. The V gene end was trimmed by 5 bases and the J gene end by 6 bases; junction bases not matched to a gene: 7. The CDR3 has 14 residues. Germline CDR1 is MNHEY and CDR2 is SMNVEV (reference sequence). For the CDR3, the DNA is TGTGCCAGCAGTCCCGGGACAGGGGCTGTCGAGCAGTACTTC. Translation: CASSPGTGAVEQYF.

This chain joins TRBV2 and TRBJ2-6; 10 nucleotides align to TRBD1. The junction had 14 bases not matched to a gene; V was cut back by 6 bases and J by 3 bases. CDR1 is SNHLY and CDR2 is FYNNEI in the germline V gene. The CDR3 sequence is 19 residues long. The CDR3 nucleotides are TGTGCCAGCAGCCCCTCGGGGGACAGGGGCGTTTTTGGGGCCAACGTCCTGACTTTC. Its translation is CASSPSGDRGVFGANVLTF.